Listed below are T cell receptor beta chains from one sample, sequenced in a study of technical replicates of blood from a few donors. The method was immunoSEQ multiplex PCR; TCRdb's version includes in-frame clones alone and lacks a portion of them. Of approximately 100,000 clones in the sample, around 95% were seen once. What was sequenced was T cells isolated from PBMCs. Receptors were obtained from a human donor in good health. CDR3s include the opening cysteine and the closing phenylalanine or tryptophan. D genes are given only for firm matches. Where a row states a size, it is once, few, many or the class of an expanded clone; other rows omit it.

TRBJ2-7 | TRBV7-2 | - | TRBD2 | CASSLTSGSLHEQYF | TGTGCCAGCAGCTTAACTAGCGGGAGCTTGCACGAGCAGTACTTC
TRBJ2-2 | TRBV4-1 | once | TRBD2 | CASSQPLAATGELFF | TGCGCCAGCAGCCAACCGCTAGCGGCAACCGGGGAGCTGTTTTTT
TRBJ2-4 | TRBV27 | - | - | CASSRPGWIKNIQYF | TGTGCCAGCAGTAGGCCGGGATGGATCAAAAACATTCAGTACTTC
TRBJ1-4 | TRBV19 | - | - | CASTIGANEKLFF | TGTGCCAGTACGATAGGGGCTAATGAAAAACTGTTTTTT
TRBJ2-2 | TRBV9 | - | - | CASSSRTGELFF | TGTGCCAGCAGCTCTAGGACCGGGGAGCTGTTTTTT
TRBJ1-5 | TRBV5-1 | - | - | CASSLGLDSNQPQHF | TGCGCCAGCAGCTTGGGACTCGATAGCAATCAGCCCCAGCATTTT
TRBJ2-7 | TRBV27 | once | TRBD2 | CASSYSGTIYEQYF | TGTGCCAGCAGCTATAGCGGGACTATCTACGAGCAGTACTTC
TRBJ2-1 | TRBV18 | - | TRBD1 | CASSPSGTGNNEQFF | TGTGCCAGCTCACCTTCCGGGACAGGGAACAATGAGCAGTTCTTC
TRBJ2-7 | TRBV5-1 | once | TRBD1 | CASSLEGGWTYEQYF | TGCGCCAGCAGCCTGGAAGGGGGCTGGACCTACGAGCAGTACTTC
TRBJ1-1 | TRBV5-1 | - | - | CASSINTGRAFF | TGCGCCAGCAGCATAAATACAGGGAGAGCTTTCTTT
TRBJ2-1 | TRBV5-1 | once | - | CASSLPQGGGGNSSGSYNEQFF | TGCGCCAGCAGCTTGCCCCAGGGGGGAGGCGGGAACAGCTCGGGCTCCTACAATGAGCAGTTCTTC
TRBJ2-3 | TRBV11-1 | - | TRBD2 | CASSLEGAGGQYF | TGTGCCAGCAGCTTAGAAGGGGCGGGAGGGCAGTATTTT
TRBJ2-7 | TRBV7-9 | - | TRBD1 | CASSFVPRTGAYEQYF | TGTGCCAGCAGCTTTGTACCCCGGACAGGGGCCTACGAGCAGTACTTC
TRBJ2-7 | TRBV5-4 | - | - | CASTSGPGVEQYF | TGTGCCAGCACCTCCGGACCGGGAGTCGAGCAGTACTTC
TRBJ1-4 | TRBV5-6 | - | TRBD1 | CASSKTGQGDEKLFF | TGTGCCAGCAGCAAGACGGGACAGGGGGATGAAAAACTGTTTTTT
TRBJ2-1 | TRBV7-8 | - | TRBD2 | CASRASGSSYNEQFF | TGTGCCAGCAGGGCTAGCGGGAGCTCCTACAATGAGCAGTTCTTC
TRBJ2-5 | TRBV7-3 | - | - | CASSRGYQETQYF | TGTGCCAGCTCTCGGGGTTACCAAGAGACCCAGTACTTC
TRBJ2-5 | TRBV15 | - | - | CATSRGDISVGEETQYF | TGTGCCACCAGCAGAGGCGACATTAGCGTTGGGGAAGAGACCCAGTACTTC
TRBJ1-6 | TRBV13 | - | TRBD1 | CASSADRGFGDSPLHF | TGTGCCAGCAGCGCAGACAGGGGATTTGGGGATTCACCCCTCCACTTT
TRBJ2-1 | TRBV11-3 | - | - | CASSSQGSYNEQFF | TGTGCCAGCAGCTCCCAGGGCTCCTACAATGAGCAGTTCTTC
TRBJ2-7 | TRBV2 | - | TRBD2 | CASHGLAGNKQYF | TGTGCCAGCCACGGACTAGCGGGAAATAAGCAGTACTTC
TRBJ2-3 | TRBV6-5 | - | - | CASSYSSGSDTQYF | TGTGCCAGCAGTTACTCCTCGGGGTCGGATACGCAGTATTTT
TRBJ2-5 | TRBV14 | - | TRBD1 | CASSTRDRMGETQYF | TGTGCCAGCAGCACGCGGGACAGGATGGGGGAGACCCAGTACTTC
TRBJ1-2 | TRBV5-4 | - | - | CASSLSHYYGYTF | TGTGCCAGCAGCTTGTCCCATTACTATGGCTACACCTTC
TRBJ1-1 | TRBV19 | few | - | CASSSTQDTEAFF | TGTGCCAGTAGTTCGACCCAGGACACTGAAGCTTTCTTT
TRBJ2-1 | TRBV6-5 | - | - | CASSFFDRNNEQFF | TGTGCCAGCAGTTTCTTCGACAGAAACAATGAGCAGTTCTTC
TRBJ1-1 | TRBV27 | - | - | CASSFRVRTEAFF | TGTGCCAGCAGTTTCAGGGTTCGGACTGAAGCTTTCTTT
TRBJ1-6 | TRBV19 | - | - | CASTPEGLVSLHF | TGTGCCAGTACCCCGGAGGGGTTGGTGTCCCTCCACTTT
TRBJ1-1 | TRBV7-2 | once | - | CASRGGTEAFF | TGTGCCAGCCGCGGGGGAACTGAAGCTTTCTTT
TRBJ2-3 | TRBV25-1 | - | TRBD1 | CASSELRTGWTTDTQYF | TGTGCCAGCAGTGAATTACGGACAGGGTGGACCACAGATACGCAGTATTTT
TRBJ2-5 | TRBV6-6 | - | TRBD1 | CASSSGTVNQETQYF | TGTGCCAGCAGTTCGGGGACAGTCAACCAAGAGACCCAGTACTTC
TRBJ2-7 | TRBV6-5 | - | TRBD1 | CASTQLPPTGSEQYF | TGTGCCAGCACCCAGCTACCCCCGACAGGGAGCGAGCAGTACTTC
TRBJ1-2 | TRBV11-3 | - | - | CASSLARGNYGYTF | TGTGCCAGCAGCTTGGCCAGGGGTAACTATGGCTACACCTTC
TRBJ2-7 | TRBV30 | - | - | CAWSVSGPLEQYF | TGTGCCTGGAGTGTGTCAGGGCCCCTCGAGCAGTACTTC
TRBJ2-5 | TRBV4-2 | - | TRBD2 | CASSQRTSGAKETQYF | TGTGCCAGCAGCCAGAGGACTAGCGGGGCCAAGGAGACCCAGTACTTC
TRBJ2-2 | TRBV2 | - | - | CASSEVGDLYSNTGELFF | TGTGCCAGCAGTGAAGTAGGAGATCTCTACTCAAACACCGGGGAGCTGTTTTTT
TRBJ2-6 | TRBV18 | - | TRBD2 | CASSPLAGGQSSGANVLTF | TGTGCCAGCTCACCACTAGCGGGGGGCCAAAGCTCTGGGGCCAACGTCCTGACTTTC
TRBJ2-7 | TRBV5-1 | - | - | CASSSTGQRTYEQYF | TGCGCCAGCAGCTCAACAGGACAACGGACCTACGAGCAGTACTTC
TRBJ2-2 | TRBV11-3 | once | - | CASSPWVRLTGELFF | TGTGCCAGCAGCCCCTGGGTCAGGTTAACCGGGGAGCTGTTTTTT
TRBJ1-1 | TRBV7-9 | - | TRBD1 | CASSRTGSEAFF | TGTGCCAGCAGCCGGACAGGGTCTGAAGCTTTCTTT
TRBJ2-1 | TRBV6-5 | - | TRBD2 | CASSYSGLAGNEQFF | TGTGCCAGCAGTTACTCCGGACTAGCGGGTAATGAGCAGTTCTTC
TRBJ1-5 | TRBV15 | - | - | CATSRDYQPQHF | TGTGCCACCAGCAGAGACTACCAGCCCCAGCATTTT
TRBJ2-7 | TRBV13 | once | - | CASSLSPEQGYEQYF | TGTGCCAGCAGCTTAAGCCCCGAACAGGGCTACGAGCAGTACTTC
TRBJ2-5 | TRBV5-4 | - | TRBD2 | CASTLRGGLETQYF | TGTGCCAGCACCCTACGGGGGGGTTTGGAGACCCAGTACTTC
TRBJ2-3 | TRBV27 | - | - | CASSFQGDTQYF | TGTGCCAGCAGTTTTCAGGGGGATACGCAGTATTTT
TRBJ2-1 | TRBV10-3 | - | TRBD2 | CAISGTSGGNEQFF | TGTGCCATCAGTGGAACTAGCGGGGGTAATGAGCAGTTCTTC
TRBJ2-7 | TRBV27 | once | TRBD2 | CASSPGLAGDIGEQYF | TGTGCCAGCAGTCCGGGACTAGCGGGAGATATAGGCGAGCAGTACTTC
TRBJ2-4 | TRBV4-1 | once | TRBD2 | CASSQGPQSGRAKNIQYF | TGCGCCAGCAGCCAAGGACCCCAGAGCGGGAGGGCCAAAAACATTCAGTACTTC
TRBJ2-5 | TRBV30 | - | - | CAWSVLQSLETQYF | TGTGCCTGGAGTGTACTGCAATCGCTAGAGACCCAGTACTTC
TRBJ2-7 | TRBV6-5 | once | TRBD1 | CASRAQGALYEQYF | TGTGCCAGCAGGGCACAGGGGGCCCTTTACGAGCAGTACTTC